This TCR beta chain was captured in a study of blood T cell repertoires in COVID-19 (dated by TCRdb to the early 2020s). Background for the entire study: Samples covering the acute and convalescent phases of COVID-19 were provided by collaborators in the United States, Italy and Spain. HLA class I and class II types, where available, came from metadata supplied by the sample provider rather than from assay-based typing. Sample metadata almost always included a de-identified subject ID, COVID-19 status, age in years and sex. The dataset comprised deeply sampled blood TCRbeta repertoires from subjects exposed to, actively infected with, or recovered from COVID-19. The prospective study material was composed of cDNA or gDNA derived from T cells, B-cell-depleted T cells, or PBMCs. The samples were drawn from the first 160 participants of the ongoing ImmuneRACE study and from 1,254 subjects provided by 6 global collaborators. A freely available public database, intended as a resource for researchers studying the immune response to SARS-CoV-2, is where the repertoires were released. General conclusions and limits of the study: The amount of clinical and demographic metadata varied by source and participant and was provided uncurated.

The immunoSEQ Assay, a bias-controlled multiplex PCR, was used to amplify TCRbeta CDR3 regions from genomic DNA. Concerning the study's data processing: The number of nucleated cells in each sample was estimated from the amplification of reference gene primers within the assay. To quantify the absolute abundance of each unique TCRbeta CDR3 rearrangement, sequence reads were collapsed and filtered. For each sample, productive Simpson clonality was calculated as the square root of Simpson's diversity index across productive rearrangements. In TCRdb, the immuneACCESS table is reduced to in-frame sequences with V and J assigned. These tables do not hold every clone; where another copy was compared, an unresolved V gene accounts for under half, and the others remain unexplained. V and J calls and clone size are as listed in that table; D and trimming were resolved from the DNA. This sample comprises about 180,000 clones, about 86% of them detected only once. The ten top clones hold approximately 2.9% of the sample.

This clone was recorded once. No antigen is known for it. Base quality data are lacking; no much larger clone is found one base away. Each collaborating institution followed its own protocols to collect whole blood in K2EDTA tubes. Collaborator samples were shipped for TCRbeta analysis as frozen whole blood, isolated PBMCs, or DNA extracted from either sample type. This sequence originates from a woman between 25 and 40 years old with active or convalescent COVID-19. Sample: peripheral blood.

The CDR3 region has the sequence CASSVRLANEQFF. In nucleotide form, the sequence is TGTGCCAGCAGTGTGAGACTAGCCAATGAGCAGTTCTTC. The rearrangement combines TRBV2 with TRBJ2-1, and 7 junction bases match TRBD2. At the junction V is shortened by 4 bases and J by 6 bases; bases outside the gene matches: 3. CDR3 length: 13 amino acids, cysteine to phenylalanine. The only DNA kept is the CDR3, 39 bases in frame from the first base. For CDR1 and CDR2, the germline V gene lists SNHLY and FYNNEI.